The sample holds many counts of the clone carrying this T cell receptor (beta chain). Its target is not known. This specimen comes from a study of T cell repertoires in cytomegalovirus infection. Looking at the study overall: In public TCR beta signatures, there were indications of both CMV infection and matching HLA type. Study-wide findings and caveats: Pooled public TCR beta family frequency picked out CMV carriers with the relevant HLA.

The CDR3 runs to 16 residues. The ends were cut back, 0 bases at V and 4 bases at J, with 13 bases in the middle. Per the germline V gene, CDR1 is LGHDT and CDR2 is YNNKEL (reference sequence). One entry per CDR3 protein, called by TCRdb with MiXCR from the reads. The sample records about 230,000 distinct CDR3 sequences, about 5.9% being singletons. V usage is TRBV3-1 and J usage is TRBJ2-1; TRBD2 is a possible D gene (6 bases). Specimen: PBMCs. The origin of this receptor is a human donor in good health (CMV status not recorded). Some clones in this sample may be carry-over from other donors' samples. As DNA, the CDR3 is TGTGCCAGCAGCCAAGATATGAGCGGGCGGTACAATGAGCAGTTCTTC. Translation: CASSQDMSGRYNEQFF.